These 13 T cell receptor beta chains originate from one sample sequenced in a study of blood T cell repertoires in COVID-19. The protocol was immunoSEQ multiplex PCR, while the TCRdb copy is restricted to in-frame clones and leaves out a portion. The sample holds fewer than 500,000 clones, around 90% seen once. What was sequenced was PBMCs or T cells enriched from blood (not recorded which). Receptors were obtained from a young woman who had recovered from COVID-19.

This clone was seen only once. The V and J genes are TRBV7-9 and TRBJ2-1; unclear D gene. The V end lost 4 bases, the J end lost 9 bases, and 16 bases lay between the germline ends. The CDR3 extends over 14 amino acids. Per the germline V gene, CDR1 is SEHNR and CDR2 is FQNEAQ (reference sequence). The chain's CDR3 is CASSSLPTTGEQFF. The CDR3 nucleotides are TGTGCCAGCAGCTCACTACCAACAACGGGTGAGCAGTTCTTC.

The chain carries TRBV12-2 and TRBJ2-3; no check of the table's D call, TRBD2, against the DNA was made. TRBV12-2 is deemed a pseudogene. The CDR3 extends over 17 amino acids. CDR3 nucleotides: TGTGCAAGTCGCTTAGGCGTCGAGGGCAAAGGGTCGGATACGCAGTATTTT. This translates into CASRLGVEGKGSDTQYF.

The rearrangement joins TRBV6-1 to TRBJ2-2; 13 bases fit TRBD2. V lost 2 bases and J lost 0; bases outside the gene matches: 6. There are 19 residues in the CDR3. Germline-derived CDR1 and CDR2 are MNHNS and SASEGT. The CDR3 nucleotides are TGTGCCAGCAGTGAACAACTAGCGGGGGGGCTAACGAACACCGGGGAGCTGTTTTTT. It yields the protein CASSEQLAGGLTNTGELFF.

This rearrangement joins TRBV6-6 to TRBJ1-4, with D possibly TRBD1 on 6 matching bases. The CDR3 loop spans 13 amino acids. Germline assignment: CDR1 MNHNY and CDR2 SVGAGI (reference sequence). Trimming cost V 2 bases and J 7 bases, with 8 bases left between them. The chain's CDR3 is CASSYRTVEKLFF. In nucleotides, the CDR3 is TGTGCCAGCAGTTACCGGACAGTTGAAAAACTGTTTTTT.

The chain links TRBV6-5 to TRBJ1-2; weak D call: TRBD1 (5 bases). Trimming left V 6 bases short and J 0 bases short, with 11 bases between. Germline V lookup: CDR1 MNHEY, CDR2 SVGAGI. The CDR3 is 14 amino acids. CDR3 sequence (DNA): TGTGCCAGCAGCGACAGTAGTACTAACTATGGCTACACCTTC. Translation gives CASSDSSTNYGYTF.

The rearrangement links TRBV6-5 to TRBJ1-1; no firm D call. The CDR3 runs 15 residues. From germline, CDR1 is MNHEY and CDR2 SVGAGI. Trimming pared 2 bases from V and 0 bases from J, leaving 10 bases between. As DNA, the CDR3 is TGTGCCAGCAGTTACATCCGGGTTATGAACACTGAAGCTTTCTTT. Amino acids: CASSYIRVMNTEAFF.

This sequence joins TRBV3-1 (or the pseudogene TRBV3-2) and TRBJ2-5; no reliable D call. Germline CDR1 LGHDT, CDR2 YNNKEL (reference sequence). The CDR3 consists of 14 residues. With 0 bases removed from V and 9 bases from J, the gap between germline ends came to 14 bases. CDR3 coding DNA: TGTGCCAGCAGCCAAGATGCCGCCGCGAGCGCCCAGTACTTC. Translation gives CASSQDAAASAQYF.

This chain joins TRBV6-1 and TRBJ2-1; no definite D call. Germline-derived CDR1 and CDR2 are MNHNS and SASEGT. CDR3 size: 15 residues. With 2 bases removed from V and 9 bases from J, the gap between germline ends came to 17 bases. DNA for the CDR3: TGTGCCAGCAGTGAACTGTCGGGTAGGTTAGGTGAGCAGTTCTTC. This translates into CASSELSGRLGEQFF.

The rearrangement links TRBV5-6 to TRBJ1-1; D uncertain. The CDR3 is made up of 18 amino acids. Germline V gene sequence: CDR1 SGHDT, CDR2 YYEEEE. The ends were cut back, 4 bases at V and 0 bases at J, with 22 bases in the middle. CDR3 DNA: TGTGCCAGCAGCCCAAAGACACAATCTTTCTACCTGAACACTGAAGCTTTCTTT. It specifies CASSPKTQSFYLNTEAFF.

The chain couples TRBV28 to TRBJ1-1; D is uncertain. Germline-derived CDR1 and CDR2 are MDHEN and SYDVKM. This CDR3 comprises 12 residues. Trimming removed 7 bases from V and 3 bases from J, with 9 bases in between. CDR3 sequence: CASNQVDTEAFF. CDR3 in DNA: TGTGCCAGCAACCAGGTTGACACTGAAGCTTTCTTT.

This clone has a single count. The chain carries TRBV7-9 and TRBJ1-6; no clear D. Germline lookup yields CDR1 SEHNR and CDR2 FQNEAQ (reference sequence). The CDR3 contains 14 residues. The V end was cut by 5 bases, the J end by 9 bases, with 14 bases between. Written as DNA, the CDR3 is TGTGCCAGCAGCGCCCTATGGGCAAGTTCACCCCTCCACTTT. It specifies CASSALWASSPLHF. Filled out from reference TRBV7-9 and TRBJ1-6, the complete variable domain reads DTGVSQNPRHKITKRGQNVTFRCDPISEHNRLYWYRQTLGQGPEFLTYFQNEAQLEKSRLLSDRFSAERPKGSFSTLEIQRTEQGDSAMYLCASSALWASSPLHFGNGTRLTVT.

The J gene is TRBJ1-1, the V gene TRBV12-3 or TRBV12-4, with D unclear. The CDR3 extends over 11 amino acids. The V gene lost 3 bases and the J gene lost 8 bases, with 7 bases spanning the gap. Here the CDR3 DNA reads TGTGCCAGCAGTTTTCGACAAGAAGCTTTCTTT. Its translation: CASSFRQEAFF.

This chain links TRBV7-2 with TRBJ1-1, with a possible D match to TRBD1 (6 bases). This CDR3 comprises 12 residues. V lost 5 bases and J 8 bases, leaving 12 bases between the germline ends. CDR1 and CDR2 from the germline V gene are SGHTA and FQGNSA. CDR3 coding DNA: TGTGCCAGCAGCGTCTCCCAGGGGGAAGCTTTCTTT. It yields the protein CASSVSQGEAFF.